Reported below is one TCR beta chain. Its antigen is as yet unknown. Using immunoSEQ multiplex PCR, the repertoire was profiled, and TCRdb retains in-frame clones only, with some absent. The table has 130,000 to 150,000 clones, about 91% seen once. Germline V gene lookup returns CDR1 ENHRY and CDR2 SYGVKD. The CDR3 runs to 13 residues. The V gene lost 10 bases and the J gene lost 4 bases, with 15 bases spanning the gap. These data come from a study of T cell responses to AZD1222 COVID-19 vaccine. Notes on the study in general: The donors showed a predominance of white British ancestry and of females, with possible underestimation of clonal diversity. Regions 160-218 and 743-854 held dominance among vaccine-associated CD4 TCRs, which spanned spike. Receipt of two AZD1222 doses was followed by a rise in Spike-specific TCR breadth and depth. Baseline seropositives among AZD1222 recipients totaled only five to seven.

The input for sequencing was peripheral blood, taken on day 0 of AZD1222 vaccination. The TCR originated in an adult in good health. V gene TRBV10-3 combines with J gene TRBJ2-3; possibly TRBD1 for D (5 bases). CDR3 bases: TGTGCCACCACCCAGGGTAGGGCAGATACGCAGTATTTT. Amino acids: CATTQGRADTQYF.